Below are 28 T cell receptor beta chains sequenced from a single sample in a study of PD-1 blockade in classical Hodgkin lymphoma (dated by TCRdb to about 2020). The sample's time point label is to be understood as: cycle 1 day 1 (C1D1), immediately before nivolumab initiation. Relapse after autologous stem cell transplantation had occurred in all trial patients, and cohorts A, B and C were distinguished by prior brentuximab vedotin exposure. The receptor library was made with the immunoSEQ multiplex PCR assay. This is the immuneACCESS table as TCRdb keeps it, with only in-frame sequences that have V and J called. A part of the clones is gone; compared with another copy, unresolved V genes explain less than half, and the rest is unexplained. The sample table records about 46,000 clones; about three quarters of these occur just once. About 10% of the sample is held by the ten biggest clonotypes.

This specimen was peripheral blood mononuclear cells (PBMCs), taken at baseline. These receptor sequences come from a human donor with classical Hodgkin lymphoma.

The CDR3 nucleotides read TGCAGTGCAGGGCCCCGGGACATTCAGTACTTC. This codes for CSAGPRDIQYF. This chain uses TRBV20-1 with TRBJ2-4; D is unclear. Germline V gives CDR1 DFQATT, CDR2 SNEGSKA (reference sequence). With 6 bases removed from V and 8 bases from J, the gap between germline ends came to 11 bases. CDR3 length equals 11 residues.

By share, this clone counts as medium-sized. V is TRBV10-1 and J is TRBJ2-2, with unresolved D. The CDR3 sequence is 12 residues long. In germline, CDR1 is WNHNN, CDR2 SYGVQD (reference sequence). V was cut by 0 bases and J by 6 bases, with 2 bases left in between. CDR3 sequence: CASSESAGELFF. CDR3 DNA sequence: TGCGCCAGCAGTGAGTCGGCCGGGGAGCTGTTTTTT.

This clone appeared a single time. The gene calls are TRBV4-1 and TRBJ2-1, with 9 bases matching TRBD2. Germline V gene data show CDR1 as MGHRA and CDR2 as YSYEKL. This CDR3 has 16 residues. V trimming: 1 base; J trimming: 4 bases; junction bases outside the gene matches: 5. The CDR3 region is CASSQGLAALYNEQFF. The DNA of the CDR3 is TGCGCCAGCAGCCAAGGACTAGCGGCTTTATACAATGAGCAGTTCTTC.

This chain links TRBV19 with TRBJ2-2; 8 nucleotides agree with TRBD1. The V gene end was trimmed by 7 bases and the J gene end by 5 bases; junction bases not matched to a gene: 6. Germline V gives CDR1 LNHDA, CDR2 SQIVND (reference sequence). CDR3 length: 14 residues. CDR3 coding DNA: TGTGCCAGTACACCCCGACAGGGGACCGGGGAGCTGTTTTTT. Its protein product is CASTPRQGTGELFF.

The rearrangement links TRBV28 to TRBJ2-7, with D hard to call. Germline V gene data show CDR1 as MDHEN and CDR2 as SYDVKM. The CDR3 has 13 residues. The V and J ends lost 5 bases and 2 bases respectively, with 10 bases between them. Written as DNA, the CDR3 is TGTGCCAGCAGTGTCTGGAACCCCTACGAGCAGTACTTC. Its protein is CASSVWNPYEQYF.

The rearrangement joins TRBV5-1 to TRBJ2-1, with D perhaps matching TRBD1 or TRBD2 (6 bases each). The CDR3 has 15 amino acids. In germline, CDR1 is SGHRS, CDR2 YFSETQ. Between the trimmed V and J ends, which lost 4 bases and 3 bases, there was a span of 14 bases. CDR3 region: CASSLGGAGYNEQFF. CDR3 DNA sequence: TGCGCCAGCAGCCTGGGGGGCGCGGGCTACAATGAGCAGTTCTTC.

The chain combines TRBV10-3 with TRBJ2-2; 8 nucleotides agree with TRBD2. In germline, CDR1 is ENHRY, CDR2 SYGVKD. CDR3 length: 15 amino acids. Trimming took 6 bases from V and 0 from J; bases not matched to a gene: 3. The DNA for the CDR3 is TGTGCCATCAGGGGACTAGGGACGAACACCGGGGAGCTGTTTTTT. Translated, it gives CAIRGLGTNTGELFF.

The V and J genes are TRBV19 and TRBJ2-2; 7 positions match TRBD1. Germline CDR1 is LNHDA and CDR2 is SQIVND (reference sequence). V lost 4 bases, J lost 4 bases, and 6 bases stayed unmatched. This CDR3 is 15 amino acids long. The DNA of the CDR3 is TGTGCCAGTAGTACACAGGGGCTGGGCACCGGGGAGCTGTTTTTT. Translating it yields CASSTQGLGTGELFF.

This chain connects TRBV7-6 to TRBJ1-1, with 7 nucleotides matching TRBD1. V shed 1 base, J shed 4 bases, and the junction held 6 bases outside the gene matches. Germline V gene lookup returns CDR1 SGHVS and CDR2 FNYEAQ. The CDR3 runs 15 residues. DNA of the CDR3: TGTGCCAGCAGCTTAGAGGGGGCGCGGTCCACTGAAGCTTTCTTT. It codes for CASSLEGARSTEAFF.

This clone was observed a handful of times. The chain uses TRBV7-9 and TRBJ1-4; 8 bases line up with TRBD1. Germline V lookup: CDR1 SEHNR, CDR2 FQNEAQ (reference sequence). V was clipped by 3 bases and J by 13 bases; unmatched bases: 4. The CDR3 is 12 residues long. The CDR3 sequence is CASSFAGQGLFF. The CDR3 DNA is TGTGCCAGCAGCTTCGCCGGACAGGGACTGTTTTTT.

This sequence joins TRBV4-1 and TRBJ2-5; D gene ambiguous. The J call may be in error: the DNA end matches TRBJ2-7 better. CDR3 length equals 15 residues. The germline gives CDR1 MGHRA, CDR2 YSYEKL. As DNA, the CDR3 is TGCGCCAGCAGCCGAGCTCAACAGAACTCCTACGAGCAGTACTTC. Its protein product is CASSRAQQNSYEQYF.

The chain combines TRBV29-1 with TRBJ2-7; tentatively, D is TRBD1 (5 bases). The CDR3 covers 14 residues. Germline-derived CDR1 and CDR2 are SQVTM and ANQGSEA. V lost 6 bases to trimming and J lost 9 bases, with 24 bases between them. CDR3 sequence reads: CSVAQGGAALGQYF. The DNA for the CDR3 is TGCAGCGTCGCCCAAGGTGGGGCGGCGTTAGGGCAGTACTTC.

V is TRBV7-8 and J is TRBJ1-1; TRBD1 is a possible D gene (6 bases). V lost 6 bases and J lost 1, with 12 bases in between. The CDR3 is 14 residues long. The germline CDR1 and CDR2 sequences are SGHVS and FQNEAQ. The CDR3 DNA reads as TGTGCCAGCAGACGACAGGCTACGAACACTGAAGCTTTCTTT. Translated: CASRRQATNTEAFF. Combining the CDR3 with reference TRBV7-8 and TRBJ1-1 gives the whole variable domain GAGVSQSPRYKVAKRGQDVALRCDPISGHVSLFWYQQALGQGPEFLTYFQNEAQLDKSGLPSDRFFAERPEGSVSTLKIQRTQQEDSAVYLCASRRQATNTEAFFGQGTRLTVV.

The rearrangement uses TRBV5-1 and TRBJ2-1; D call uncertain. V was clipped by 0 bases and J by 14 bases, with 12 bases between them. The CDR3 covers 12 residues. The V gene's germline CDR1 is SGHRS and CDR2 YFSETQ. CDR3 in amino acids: CASSLAGRMKFF. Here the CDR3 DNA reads TGCGCCAGCAGCTTGGCCGGACGTATGAAGTTCTTC.

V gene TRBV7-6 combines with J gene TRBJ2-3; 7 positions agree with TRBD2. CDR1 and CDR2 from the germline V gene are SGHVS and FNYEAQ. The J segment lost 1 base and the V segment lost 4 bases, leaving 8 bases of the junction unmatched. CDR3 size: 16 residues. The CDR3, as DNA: TGTGCCAGCAGCTCCTCGACTGCGGGGGGCACAGATACGCAGTATTTT. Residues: CASSSSTAGGTDTQYF.

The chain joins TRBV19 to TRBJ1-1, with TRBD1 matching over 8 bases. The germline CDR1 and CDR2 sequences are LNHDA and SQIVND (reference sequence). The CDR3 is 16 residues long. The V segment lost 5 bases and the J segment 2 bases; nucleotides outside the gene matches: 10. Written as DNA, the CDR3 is TGTGCCAGTAGTGCCCCTTACAGGGGGTTTAACACTGAAGCTTTCTTT. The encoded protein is CASSAPYRGFNTEAFF. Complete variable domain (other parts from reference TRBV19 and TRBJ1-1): DGGITQSPKYLFRKEGQNVTLSCEQNLNHDAMYWYRQDPGQGLRLIYYSQIVNDFQKGDIAEGYSVSREKKESFPLTVTSAQKNPTAFYLCASSAPYRGFNTEAFFGQGTRLTVV.

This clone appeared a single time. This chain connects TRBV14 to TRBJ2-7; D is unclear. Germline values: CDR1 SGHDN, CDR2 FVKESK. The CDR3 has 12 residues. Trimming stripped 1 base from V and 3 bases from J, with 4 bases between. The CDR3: CASSQGYYEQYF. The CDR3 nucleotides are TGTGCCAGCAGCCAAGGATACTACGAGCAGTACTTC.

The CDR3 protein is CASEGEGGQGILSYEQYF. The DNA for the CDR3 is TGTGCCAGCGAGGGGGAGGGGGGACAGGGAATACTCTCCTACGAGCAGTACTTC. The chain couples TRBV2 to TRBJ2-7, with TRBD1 identical over 9 bases. The CDR3 loop spans 18 amino acids. Looked up from germline, CDR1 is SNHLY and CDR2 is FYNNEI. After removal of 8 bases from V and 0 bases from J, the junction contained 17 bases not matched to a gene.

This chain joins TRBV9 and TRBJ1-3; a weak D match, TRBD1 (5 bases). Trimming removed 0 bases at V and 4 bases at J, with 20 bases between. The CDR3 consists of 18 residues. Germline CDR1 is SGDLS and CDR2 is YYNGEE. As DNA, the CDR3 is TGTGCCAGCAGCGTAGAGAATAGGGACCCACGCCTGGGAAACACCATATATTTT. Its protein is CASSVENRDPRLGNTIYF.

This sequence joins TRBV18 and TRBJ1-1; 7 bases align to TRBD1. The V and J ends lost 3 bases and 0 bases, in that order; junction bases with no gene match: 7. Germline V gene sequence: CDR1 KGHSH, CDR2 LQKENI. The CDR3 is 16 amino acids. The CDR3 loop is CASSPRQGNMNTEAFF. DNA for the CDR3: TGTGCCAGCTCACCTCGACAGGGAAATATGAACACTGAAGCTTTCTTT.

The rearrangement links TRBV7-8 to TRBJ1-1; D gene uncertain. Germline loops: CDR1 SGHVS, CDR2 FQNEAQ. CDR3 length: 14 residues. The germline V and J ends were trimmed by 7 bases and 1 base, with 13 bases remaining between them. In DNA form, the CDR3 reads TGTGCCAGCAAAATCGGCCTAACGAACACTGAAGCTTTCTTT. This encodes CASKIGLTNTEAFF.

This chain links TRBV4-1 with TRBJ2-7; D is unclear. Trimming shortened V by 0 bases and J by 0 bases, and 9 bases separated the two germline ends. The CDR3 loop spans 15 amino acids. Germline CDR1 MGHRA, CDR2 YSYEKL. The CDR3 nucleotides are TGCGCCAGCAGCCAAGATTACCCAGCCTCCTACGAGCAGTACTTC. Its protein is CASSQDYPASYEQYF.

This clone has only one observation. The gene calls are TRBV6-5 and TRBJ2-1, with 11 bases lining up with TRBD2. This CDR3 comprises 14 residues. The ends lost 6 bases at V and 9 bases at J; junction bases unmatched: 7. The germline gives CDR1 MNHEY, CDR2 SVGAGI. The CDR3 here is CASSYSGRASEQFF. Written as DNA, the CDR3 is TGTGCCAGCAGCTATAGCGGGAGGGCCAGTGAGCAGTTCTTC.

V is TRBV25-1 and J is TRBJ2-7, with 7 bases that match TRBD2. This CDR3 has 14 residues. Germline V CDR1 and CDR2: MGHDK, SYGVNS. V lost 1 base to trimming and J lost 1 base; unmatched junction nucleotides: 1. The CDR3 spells CASSELGGSYEQYF. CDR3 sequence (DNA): TGTGCCAGCAGTGAATTGGGAGGGTCCTACGAGCAGTACTTC.

The CDR3 reads CASSLSPNTEAFF. In DNA form, the CDR3 reads TGTGCCAGCAGTTTATCGCCGAACACTGAAGCTTTCTTT. The chain recombines TRBV27 with TRBJ1-1; D is undetermined. Looked up from germline, CDR1 is MNHEY and CDR2 is SMNVEV (reference sequence). CDR3 size: 13 residues. V was clipped by 0 bases and J by 1 base, with 3 bases between them.

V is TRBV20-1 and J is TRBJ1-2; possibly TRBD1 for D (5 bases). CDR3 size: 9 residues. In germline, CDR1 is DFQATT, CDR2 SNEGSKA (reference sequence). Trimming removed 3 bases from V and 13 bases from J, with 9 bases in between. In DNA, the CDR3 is TGCAGTGCTAGCGGGCAGGGCACCTTC. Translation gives CSASGQGTF.

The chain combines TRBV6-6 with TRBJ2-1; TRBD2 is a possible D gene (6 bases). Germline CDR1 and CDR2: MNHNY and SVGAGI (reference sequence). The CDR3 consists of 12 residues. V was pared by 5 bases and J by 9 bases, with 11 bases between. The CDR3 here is CASSPWRAEQFF. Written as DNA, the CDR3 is TGTGCCAGCAGTCCCTGGAGGGCTGAGCAGTTCTTC.

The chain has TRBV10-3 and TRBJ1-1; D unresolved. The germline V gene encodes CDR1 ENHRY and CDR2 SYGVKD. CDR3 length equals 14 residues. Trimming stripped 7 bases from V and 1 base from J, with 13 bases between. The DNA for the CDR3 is TGTGCCATCACCTCCTCAGGTCAGAACACTGAAGCTTTCTTT. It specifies CAITSSGQNTEAFF.